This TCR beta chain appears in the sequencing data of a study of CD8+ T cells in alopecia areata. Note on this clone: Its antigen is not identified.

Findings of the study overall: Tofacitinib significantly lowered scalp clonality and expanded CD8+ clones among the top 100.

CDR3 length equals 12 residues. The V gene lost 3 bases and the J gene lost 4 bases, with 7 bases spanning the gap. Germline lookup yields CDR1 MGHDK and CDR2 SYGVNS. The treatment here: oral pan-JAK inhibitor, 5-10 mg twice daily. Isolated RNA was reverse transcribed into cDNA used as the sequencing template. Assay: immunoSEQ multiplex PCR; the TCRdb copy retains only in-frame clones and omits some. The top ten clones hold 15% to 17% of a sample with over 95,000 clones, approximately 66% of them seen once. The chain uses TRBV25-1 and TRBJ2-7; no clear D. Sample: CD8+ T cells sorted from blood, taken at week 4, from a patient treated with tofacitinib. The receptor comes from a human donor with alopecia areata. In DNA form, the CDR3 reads TGTGCCAGCAGTGAGAACGATTACGAGCAGTACTTC. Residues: CASSENDYEQYF.